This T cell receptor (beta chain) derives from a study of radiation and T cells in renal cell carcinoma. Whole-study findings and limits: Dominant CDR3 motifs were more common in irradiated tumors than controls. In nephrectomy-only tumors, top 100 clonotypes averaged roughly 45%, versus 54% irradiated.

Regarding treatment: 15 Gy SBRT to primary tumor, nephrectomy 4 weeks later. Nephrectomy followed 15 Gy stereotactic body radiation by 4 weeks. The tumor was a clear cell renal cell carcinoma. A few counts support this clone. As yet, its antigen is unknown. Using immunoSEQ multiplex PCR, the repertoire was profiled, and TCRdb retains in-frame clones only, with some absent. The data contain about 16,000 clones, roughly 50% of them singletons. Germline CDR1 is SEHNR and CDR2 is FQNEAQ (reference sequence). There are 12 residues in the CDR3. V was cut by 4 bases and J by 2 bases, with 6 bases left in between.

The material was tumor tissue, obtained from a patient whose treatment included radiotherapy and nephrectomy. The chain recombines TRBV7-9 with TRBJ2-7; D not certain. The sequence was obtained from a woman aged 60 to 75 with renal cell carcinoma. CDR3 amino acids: CASSSSAYEQYF. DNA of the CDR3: TGTGCCAGCAGCTCAAGTGCCTACGAGCAGTACTTC.